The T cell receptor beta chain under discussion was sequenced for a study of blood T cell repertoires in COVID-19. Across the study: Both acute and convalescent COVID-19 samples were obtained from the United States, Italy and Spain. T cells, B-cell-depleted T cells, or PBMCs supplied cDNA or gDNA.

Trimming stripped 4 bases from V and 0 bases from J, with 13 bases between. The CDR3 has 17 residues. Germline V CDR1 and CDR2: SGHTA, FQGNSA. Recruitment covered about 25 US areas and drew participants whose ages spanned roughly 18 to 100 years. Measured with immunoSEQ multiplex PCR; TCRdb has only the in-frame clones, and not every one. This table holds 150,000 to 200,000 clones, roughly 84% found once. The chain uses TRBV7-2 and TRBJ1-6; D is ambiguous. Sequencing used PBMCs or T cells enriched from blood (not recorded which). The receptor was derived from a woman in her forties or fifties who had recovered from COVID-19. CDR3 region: CASSSYLLSSYNSPLHF. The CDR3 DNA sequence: TGTGCCAGCAGCTCTTACCTGCTGAGCTCCTATAATTCACCCCTCCACTTT.